A single sample gave rise to the 9 T cell receptor beta chains below, sequenced in a study of blood T cell repertoires in COVID-19. Libraries were prepared by immunoSEQ multiplex PCR; TCRdb keeps only in-frame clonotypes and omits some of them. The table lists approximately 75,000 clones, around 90% of them singletons. The source material was peripheral blood. All receptors come from a human donor in a cohort sampled during active COVID-19.

The chain links TRBV12-3 or TRBV12-4 to TRBJ1-1; 11 bases line up with TRBD1. The CDR3 spans 13 residues. Trimming removed 6 bases from V and 8 bases from J; junction bases left unmatched: 5. Here the CDR3 DNA reads TGTGCCAGCAGCGGACAGGGGGCCGGGGAAGCTTTCTTT. The encoded protein is CASSGQGAGEAFF.

The rearrangement links TRBV27 to TRBJ1-1, with D hard to call. The CDR3 covers 13 residues. Trimming left V 9 bases short and J 1 base short, with 12 bases between. Germline V gene lookup returns CDR1 MNHEY and CDR2 SMNVEV (reference sequence). As DNA, the CDR3 is TGTGCCAGGCCCGGAGAGGGGAACACTGAAGCTTTCTTT. It is translated as CARPGEGNTEAFF.

This chain connects TRBV6-6 to TRBJ1-2, with 8 bases that match TRBD1. The V and J ends lost 6 bases and 6 bases, in that order; junction bases with no gene match: 6. Per the germline V gene, CDR1 is MNHNY and CDR2 is SVGAGI (reference sequence). The CDR3 runs 13 residues. CDR3 protein: CASRPDRVNGYTF. The CDR3 DNA reads as TGTGCCAGCAGACCGGACAGGGTCAATGGCTACACCTTC.

V usage is TRBV19 and J usage is TRBJ1-1; D unresolved. The CDR3 covers 12 residues. Trimming removed 1 base from V and 8 bases from J, with 8 bases in between. CDR1 and CDR2 (germline): LNHDA, SQIVND (reference sequence). CDR3 DNA: TGTGCCAGTAGTATAGGGGCCTTGGAAGCTTTCTTT. Protein product: CASSIGALEAFF.

The chain couples TRBV9 to TRBJ1-3; D call uncertain. CDR3 length: 16 amino acids. Germline V lookup: CDR1 SGDLS, CDR2 YYNGEE. V was cut by 1 base and J by 0 bases, with 11 bases left in between. The CDR3 DNA is TGTGCCAGCAGCGTAACGGTCACGGGCTCTGGAAACACCATATATTTT. Translation: CASSVTVTGSGNTIYF. Full variable domain (missing parts from reference TRBV9 and TRBJ1-3): DSGVTQTPKHLITATGQRVTLRCSPRSGDLSVYWYQQSLDQGLQFLIQYYNGEERAKGNILERFSAQQFPDLHSELNLSSLELGDSALYFCASSVTVTGSGNTIYFGEGSWLTVV.

This chain connects TRBV3-1 (or the pseudogene TRBV3-2) to TRBJ1-2; D gene ambiguous. Trimming removed 1 base at V and 6 bases at J, with 9 bases between. This CDR3 is built from 13 residues. Per the germline V gene, CDR1 is LGHDT and CDR2 is YNNKEL (reference sequence). Written as DNA, the CDR3 is TGTGCCAGCAGCCAAGCGTCGCCGGATGGCTACACCTTC. Translation gives CASSQASPDGYTF.

This rearrangement joins TRBV19 to TRBJ2-3; weak D call: TRBD2 (6 bases). Germline CDR1 LNHDA, CDR2 SQIVND (reference sequence). Trimming took off 7 bases at V and 2 bases at J, with 16 bases between the two ends. The CDR3 totals 15 residues. CDR3: CASKSRGGFTDTQYF. The CDR3 DNA is TGTGCCAGTAAATCGCGGGGAGGCTTCACAGATACGCAGTATTTT. The variable domain in full, completed from reference TRBV19 and TRBJ2-3, reads DGGITQSPKYLFRKEGQNVTLSCEQNLNHDAMYWYRQDPGQGLRLIYYSQIVNDFQKGDIAEGYSVSREKKESFPLTVTSAQKNPTAFYLCASKSRGGFTDTQYFGPGTRLTVL.

This clone was counted once. V is TRBV5-4 and J is TRBJ1-1, with D possibly being TRBD1 (6 bases). The V end was cut by 4 bases, the J end by 3 bases, with 7 bases between. This CDR3 region has 12 residues. From germline, CDR1 is SGHNT and CDR2 YYREEE (reference sequence). CDR3 residues: CASSRQDTEAFF. CDR3 nucleotides: TGTGCCAGCAGCCGACAGGACACTGAAGCTTTCTTT.

For the CDR3, the DNA is TGTGCCAGCAGTCAGACAGGGGGCTATGGCTACACCTTC. Amino acids: CASSQTGGYGYTF. The genes are TRBV28 and TRBJ1-2, with 9 bases that match TRBD1. The CDR3 contains 13 residues. Losses at the gene ends were 5 bases for V and 4 bases for J; bases not matched to a gene: 2. Germline CDR1 is MDHEN and CDR2 is SYDVKM.